One TCR beta chain is described in this entry. Antigen: not known. The data were taken from a study of OX40 agonist ivuxolimab in advanced cancers. Study summary: Under the entry rules, prior anti-PD-1, anti-PD-L1 or anti-CTLA-4 therapy was allowed, and approximately 40% had some. General study points: By week 6 at 0.1 to 3.0 mg/kg, blood CD4+ and CD8+ T cells had expanded clonally.

Only in-frame clones appear in the TCRdb table, and some are missing; sequencing was by immunoSEQ multiplex PCR. The top ten hold about 3.3% of the sample, which has about 58,000 clones, around 90% seen once. The CDR3 covers 16 residues. Germline V gene sequence: CDR1 LGHNA, CDR2 YSLEER. V was pared by 1 base and J by 0 bases, with 11 bases between. The chain employs TRBV4-3 and TRBJ2-3; no firm D call. Sequenced material: CD4+ or CD8+ T cells sorted from blood, taken in a trial of the OX40 agonist ivuxolimab. The TCR originated in an adult with an advanced solid tumor such as melanoma, head and neck, liver or kidney cancer. For the CDR3, the DNA is TGCGCCAGCAGCCAAGGGGTATATACTAGCACAGATACGCAGTATTTT. Protein: CASSQGVYTSTDTQYF.